This T cell receptor (beta chain) was sequenced during a study of memory CD4+ T cells and cytomegalovirus serostatus. About the study: Of the healthy Belgian adults, several were CMV seropositive and 20 to 25 seronegative.

Assay used: immunoSEQ multiplex PCR; TCRdb lists only in-frame clones, some missing. Of 80,000 to 100,000 clones in the sample, 80% were seen once. Notes on the study in general: The CMV-associated TCR signature appears largely within the CD4+ memory repertoire. Of under 200 reported CMV TCRbeta sequences, about 67 were found in memory CD4+ repertoires.

The sort gate was single viable CD3+CD4+CD8-CD45RO+ cells for memory CD4+ T cells. Trimming cost V 1 base and J 0 bases, with 10 bases left between them. The germline CDR1 and CDR2 sequences are MNHEY and SMNVEV (reference sequence). The CDR3 has 16 amino acids. Details on this clone: The antigen is not known.

The chain recombines TRBV27 with TRBJ2-1; D is uncertain. This TCR came from an adult in good health and CMV-seropositive. The sample taken for sequencing was memory CD4+ T cells from blood. The CDR3, as DNA: TGTGCCAGCAGTTTATTTGAGAGTATCTCCTACAATGAGCAGTTCTTC. Its translation: CASSLFESISYNEQFF.